Listed below are T cell receptor beta chains from one sample, sequenced in a study of monozygotic twins with inflammatory bowel disease. TCRdb reanalyzed the 5' RACE reads and collapses them to one entry per CDR3 protein, without DNA. The sample totals 310,000 or so distinct CDR3 sequences. What was sequenced was blood. The receptors originated from a human donor with ulcerative colitis or Crohn's disease, or a healthy co-twin of an affected twin (not recorded which). The CDR3 runs from the conserved cysteine through the conserved F or W.

V gene	J gene	CDR3 protein
TRBV5-1	TRBJ2-5	CASSPGQGGRQETQYF
TRBV28	TRBJ1-4	CASSVPVATNEKLFF
TRBV29-1	TRBJ2-7	CSVSRDNYEQYF
TRBV7-3	TRBJ2-1	CASSPWDSINEQFF
TRBV19	TRBJ2-5	CASRSVVGETQYF
TRBV15	TRBJ1-6	CATSRDRDGSPLHF
TRBV18	TRBJ2-1	CASSLIAEITYNEQFF
TRBV7-9	TRBJ2-3	CASSLQVSSTDTQYF
TRBV7-5	TRBJ1-5	CISVSEARSSDRESQPQHF
TRBV7-9	TRBJ2-7	CASEPIGIDEQYF
TRBV10-3	TRBJ2-3	CAISVSFQRGGGPDTQYF
TRBV5-1	TRBJ2-5	CDSSLAGTNLETQYF
TRBV20-1	TRBJ2-6	CSARDPGQGALANVLTF
TRBV7-2	TRBJ2-2	CASSPVPGELFF
TRBV3-1	TRBJ2-5	CASSLTLAGDRETQYF
TRBV27	TRBJ2-7	CASSFYPPSGRREQYF
TRBV2	TRBJ2-3	CASNRGLAGATDTQYF
TRBV14	TRBJ1-1	CASSQRQGEAFF
TRBV20-1	TRBJ2-7	CSAWGGGTSGQYF
TRBV20-1	TRBJ2-7	CSAISELAGEEQYF
TRBV5-1	TRBJ2-3	CASSFLPGETDTQYF